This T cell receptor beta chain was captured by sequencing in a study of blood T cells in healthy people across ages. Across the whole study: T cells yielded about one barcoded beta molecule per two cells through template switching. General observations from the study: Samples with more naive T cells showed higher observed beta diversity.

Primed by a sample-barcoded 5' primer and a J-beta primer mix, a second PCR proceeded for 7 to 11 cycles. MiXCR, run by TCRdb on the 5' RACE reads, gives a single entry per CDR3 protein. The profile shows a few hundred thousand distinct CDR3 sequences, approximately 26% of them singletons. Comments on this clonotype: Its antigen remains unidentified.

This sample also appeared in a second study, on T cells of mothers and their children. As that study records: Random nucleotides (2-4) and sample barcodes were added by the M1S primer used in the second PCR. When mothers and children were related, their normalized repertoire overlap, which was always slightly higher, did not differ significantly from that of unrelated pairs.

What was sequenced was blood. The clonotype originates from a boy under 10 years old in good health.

CDR3: CSAFHAWADTQYF. The DNA of the CDR3 is TGCAGTGCTTTCCACGCTTGGGCAGATACGCAGTATTTT. The chain joins TRBV20-1 to TRBJ2-3; D not resolved. This CDR3 comprises 13 residues. The germline CDR1 and CDR2 sequences are DFQATT and SNEGSKA (reference sequence). V shed 5 bases and J shed 4 bases, with 13 bases lying between them.